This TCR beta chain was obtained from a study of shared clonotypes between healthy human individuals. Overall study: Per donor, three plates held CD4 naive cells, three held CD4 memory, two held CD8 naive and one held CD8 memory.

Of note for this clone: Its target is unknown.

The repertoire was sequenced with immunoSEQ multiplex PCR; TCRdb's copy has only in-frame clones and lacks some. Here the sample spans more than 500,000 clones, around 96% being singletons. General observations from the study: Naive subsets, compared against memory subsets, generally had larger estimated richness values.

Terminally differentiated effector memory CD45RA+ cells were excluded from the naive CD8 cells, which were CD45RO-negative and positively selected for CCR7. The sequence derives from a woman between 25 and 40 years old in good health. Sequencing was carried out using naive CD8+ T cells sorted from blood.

The CDR3 nucleotides are TGTGCCAGCAGCTTCGGGGGACAGGGCCTTAACTATGGCTACACCTTC. It translates to CASSFGGQGLNYGYTF. The chain recombines TRBV5-6 with TRBJ1-2, with 9 bases matching TRBD1. J gave up 1 base and V 2 bases, and 6 bases lay outside the gene matches. The length of the CDR3 is 16 residues. Germline CDR1 and CDR2: SGHDT and YYEEEE.